These T cell receptor beta chains were read from a single sample in a study of blood T cell repertoires in COVID-19. Profiled with immunoSEQ multiplex PCR; TCRdb holds only in-frame clones, not every one. The sample yields some 230,000 clones, around 83% seen once. The sample taken for sequencing was peripheral blood. The source of these receptors is a woman at least 80 years old with COVID-19, enrolled during active disease. CDR3s include the opening cysteine and the closing phenylalanine or tryptophan. The D gene is left open where the match is weak. A row's size may be missing; if present it is once, few, many or a size class.

clone_size,d_call,v_call,j_call,cdr3_nt,cdr3_aa
once,NA,TRBV6-2/TRBV6-3,TRBJ1-5,TGTGCCAGCACCCCGGGCGGGGGTAGCAATCAGCCCCAGCATTTT,CASTPGGGSNQPQHF
NA,TRBD1,TRBV19,TRBJ1-2,TGTGCCAGTAGTATAGCCCGGGACAGGGCCTCGGATGGCTACACCTTC,CASSIARDRASDGYTF
NA,TRBD2,TRBV19,TRBJ2-1,TGTGCCAGTAGTAGCATTGGGACTAGCGGTTACAATGAGCAGTTCTTC,CASSSIGTSGYNEQFF
NA,NA,TRBV9,TRBJ2-7,TGTGCCAGCAGCGGCGATCTTCTGGTTCACGAGCAGTACTTC,CASSGDLLVHEQYF
NA,TRBD2,TRBV28,TRBJ2-5,TGTGCCAGCAGTTTAAGTGGCGGGAGTCGGGTTGAGACCCAGTACTTC,CASSLSGGSRVETQYF
NA,NA,TRBV19,TRBJ2-3,TGTGCCAGTAGTACCTCACTCGGGGATACGCAGTATTTT,CASSTSLGDTQYF
NA,TRBD1,TRBV6-6,TRBJ1-2,TGTGCCAGCAGTCGACAGGGACAAGGCGGCTACACCTTC,CASSRQGQGGYTF
NA,NA,TRBV19,TRBJ1-1,TGTGCCAGTAGAGGGATACGGGGGGCCGTTACTGAAGCTTTCTTT,CASRGIRGAVTEAFF
NA,NA,TRBV5-1,TRBJ1-2,TGCGCCAGCAGCCCCGCCGGGGTTAACTATGGCTACACCTTC,CASSPAGVNYGYTF
NA,TRBD2,TRBV5-1,TRBJ2-5,TGCGCCAGCAGCTTGGTCGGGGGGGTAGAGACCCAGTACTTC,CASSLVGGVETQYF
NA,NA,TRBV30,TRBJ1-3,TGTGCCTGGGGTGCCAAGGGGCTCGGTGGAAACACCATATATTTT,CAWGAKGLGGNTIYF
NA,NA,TRBV6-5,TRBJ1-1,TGTGCCAGCACCGGGAGGGGGGGGATCACTGAAGCTTTCTTT,CASTGRGGITEAFF
NA,NA,TRBV28,TRBJ2-1,TGTGCCAGCTATCAAATGGGGAGGCAGTTCTTC,CASYQMGRQFF
NA,NA,TRBV7-2,TRBJ1-2,TGTGCCAGCAGCTTAGGGCGGGGCTATGGCTACACCTTC,CASSLGRGYGYTF
NA,TRBD2,TRBV11-2,TRBJ2-5,TGTGCCAGCAGCTTGGGGGGGGTCGTTTACTTC,CASSLGGVVYF